Each of the 15 T cell receptor beta chains below was sequenced from the same sample in a study of control samples from healthy donors and cancer patients. Sequencing used immunoSEQ multiplex PCR; TCRdb keeps in-frame clones, though not all of them. The repertoire holds 150,000 to 200,000 clones, with roughly nine tenths as singletons. Sequenced sample: blood. The source is a woman in her 30s in good health.

V and J are TRBV27 and TRBJ2-4; D is undetermined. The V gene lost 8 bases and the J gene lost 0 bases, with 17 bases spanning the gap. Germline-derived CDR1 and CDR2 are MNHEY and SMNVEV (reference sequence). The CDR3 is 16 residues long. CDR3 in amino acids: CASSVSRSVAKNIQYF. The CDR3 bases are TGTGCCAGCTCTGTTAGCAGATCAGTAGCCAAAAACATTCAGTACTTC.

This clone was seen only once. V usage is TRBV19 and J usage is TRBJ2-1, with D tentatively TRBD1 (5 bases). Trimming shortened V by 7 bases and J by 8 bases, and 27 bases separated the two germline ends. Germline V lookup: CDR1 LNHDA, CDR2 SQIVND (reference sequence). This CDR3 comprises 17 residues. CDR3 sequence (DNA): TGTGCCAGTAAACCCCCCCGACCCCCAGGGCTGAAGGATGAGCAGTTCTTC. Protein: CASKPPRPPGLKDEQFF.

The chain recombines TRBV4-1 with TRBJ1-5, with D perhaps matching TRBD1 (6 bases). Germline V lookup: CDR1 MGHRA, CDR2 YSYEKL. There are 15 residues in the CDR3. The V gene lost 0 bases and the J gene lost 7 bases, with 13 bases spanning the gap. In nucleotides, the CDR3 is TGCGCCAGCAGCCAAGAAGGGGGGGCAAGGCAGCCCCAGCATTTT. It specifies CASSQEGGARQPQHF.

V is TRBV5-1 and J is TRBJ2-1; TRBD2 might be the D (6 bases). CDR1 SGHRS and CDR2 YFSETQ come from the germline V gene. V gave up 0 bases and J gave up 5 bases, with 12 bases separating them. The CDR3 runs 15 residues. The CDR3 nucleotides are TGCGCCAGCAGCTTGGTAGTAGCGGAAGACAATGAGCAGTTCTTC. Translating gives CASSLVVAEDNEQFF.

The rearrangement links TRBV11-2 to TRBJ2-5; D may be TRBD2 (5 bases). V was shortened by 5 bases and J by 3 bases, with 16 bases between the two germline ends. The length of the CDR3 is 15 residues. Germline V CDR1 and CDR2: SGHAT, FQNNGV. The CDR3 protein is CASSQNRGREETQYF. DNA of the CDR3: TGTGCCAGCAGCCAGAACCGGGGTCGGGAAGAGACCCAGTACTTC.

The chain joins TRBV10-3 to TRBJ2-1, with 11 bases identical to TRBD1. The CDR3 has 17 residues. The V gene's germline CDR1 is ENHRY and CDR2 SYGVKD. Unmatched junction bases numbered 8, after V lost 1 base and J lost 6 bases. The chain's CDR3 is CAISEFAGQGAGNEQFF. CDR3 bases: TGTGCCATCAGTGAGTTCGCAGGACAGGGGGCGGGCAATGAGCAGTTCTTC.

The chain combines TRBV6-5 with TRBJ2-2; D gene uncertain. V lost 6 bases to trimming and J lost 4 bases, with 3 bases between them. The CDR3 has 11 amino acids. Germline V gene data show CDR1 as MNHEY and CDR2 as SVGAGI. CDR3 bases: TGTGCCAGCAGGAGCACCGGGGAGCTGTTTTTT. This translates into CASRSTGELFF.

With respect to this clone: The same CDR3 arises from other DNA sequences in this sample as well. V is TRBV2 and J is TRBJ1-5; D remains unclear. Germline lookup yields CDR1 SNHLY and CDR2 FYNNEI. Trimming took off 1 base at V and 4 bases at J, with 2 bases between the two ends. This CDR3 is built from 12 residues. The CDR3 DNA sequence: TGTGCCAGCAGTGAAGGGAATCAGCCCCAGCATTTT. Translation: CASSEGNQPQHF.

This clone appeared a single time. The rearrangement joins TRBV28 to TRBJ2-5, with 9 bases matching TRBD1. The CDR3 consists of 15 residues. The junction had 8 bases not matched to a gene; V was cut back by 6 bases and J by 3 bases. Germline values: CDR1 MDHEN, CDR2 SYDVKM. The CDR3 sequence is CASSGGTGTKETQYF. CDR3 nucleotide sequence: TGTGCCAGCAGCGGCGGGACAGGGACGAAAGAGACCCAGTACTTC.

The J gene is TRBJ1-3, the V gene TRBV5-6; TRBD1 matches 8 bases. The V segment lost 2 bases and the J segment 7 bases; nucleotides outside the gene matches: 5. The germline CDR1 and CDR2 sequences are SGHDT and YYEEEE. CDR3 size: 14 residues. The CDR3 loop reads CASSFGQGRNTIYF. The CDR3 DNA reads as TGTGCCAGCAGCTTCGGACAGGGAAGGAACACCATATATTTT.

The J gene is TRBJ2-3, the V gene TRBV28, with D perhaps given as TRBD1 or TRBD2 (5 bases each). Germline CDR1 MDHEN, CDR2 SYDVKM. The V end lost 5 bases, the J end lost 3 bases, and 12 bases lay between the germline ends. CDR3 length equals 14 residues. For the CDR3, the DNA is TGTGCCAGCAGTGGGGCTAGCATAACAGATACGCAGTATTTT. This encodes CASSGASITDTQYF.

V and J are TRBV2 and TRBJ1-1, with TRBD1 identical over 11 bases. CDR1 and CDR2 from the germline V gene are SNHLY and FYNNEI. V dropped 3 bases and J dropped 2; count of bases not matched to a gene: 8. The CDR3 is 17 residues long. CDR3 protein: CASSDVDRGQGNTEAFF. The CDR3, as DNA: TGTGCCAGCAGTGATGTGGACAGGGGGCAAGGAAACACTGAAGCTTTCTTT.

The DNA for the CDR3 is TGTGCCAGCAGTGCGTTTCCAGCGGGAGGGACCGAGCAGTACTTC. Protein sequence: CASSAFPAGGTEQYF. J is TRBJ2-7 and V is TRBV9; 10 nucleotides match TRBD2. The CDR3 spans 15 residues. J gave up 6 bases and V 5 bases, and 11 bases lay outside the gene matches. Germline CDR1 and CDR2: SGDLS and YYNGEE. Drawing the rest from reference TRBV9 and TRBJ2-7, the complete variable domain is DSGVTQTPKHLITATGQRVTLRCSPRSGDLSVYWYQQSLDQGLQFLIQYYNGEERAKGNILERFSAQQFPDLHSELNLSSLELGDSALYFCASSAFPAGGTEQYFGPGTRLTVT.

The rearrangement links TRBV5-4 to TRBJ2-7; no reliable D call. The CDR3 contains 14 residues. Germline values: CDR1 SGHNT, CDR2 YYREEE (reference sequence). V shed 10 bases and J shed 0 bases, with 17 bases lying between them. CDR3 DNA sequence: TGTGCCGGGATCAAGGGTTTGAGCTCCTACGAGCAGTACTTC. Amino acids: CAGIKGLSSYEQYF.

In its sample, this clone was seen once. V usage is TRBV18 and J usage is TRBJ2-7; 12 positions agree with TRBD2. Germline CDR1 is KGHSH and CDR2 is LQKENI. The CDR3 length is 17 residues. J gave up 0 bases and V 5 bases, and 8 bases lay outside the gene matches. The CDR3 sequence: CASSGLAGMLSSYEQYF. CDR3 DNA: TGTGCCAGCTCAGGACTAGCGGGAATGTTGAGCTCCTACGAGCAGTACTTC. The whole variable domain, remainder taken from reference TRBV18 and TRBJ2-7, is NAGVMQNPRHLVRRRGQEARLRCSPMKGHSHVYWYRQLPEEGLKFMVYLQKENIIDESGMPKERFSAEFPKEGPSILRIQQVVRGDSAAYFCASSGLAGMLSSYEQYFGPGTRLTVT.